This TCR beta chain is drawn from a study of T cells in Graves' hyperthyroidism and ophthalmopathy. Researchers took RNA transcripts and amplified the TCR beta CDR3 regions from them. Using the HTBI primer set, a first-round RT-PCR was run on the TCR CDR3. TCRdb re-called the multiplex PCR reads with MiXCR, one entry per CDR3 protein. The sample records about 420,000 distinct CDR3 sequences, about an eighth being singletons. Uncontrolled infection, other autoimmune disease, pregnancy or lactation disqualified patients from enrolment. This clonotype appeared a few times. Its antigen remains unknown. Study-level points and caveats: Ophthalmopathy and stable hyperthyroidism were told apart by a 13 V-J model. Most thyroid clonotypes expanded above 0.001 appeared in blood too. Ophthalmopathy, as predicted by the model, came a median around 6 months after the prediction.

The sequencing input was blood. The TCR was taken from a woman aged 18-29 years with Graves' hyperthyroidism.

DNA of the CDR3: TGTGCCAGTAGTATACGGCAGGGAAGTCAGCCCCAGCATTTT. Translated: CASSIRQGSQPQHF. The V gene is TRBV19, the J gene TRBJ1-5; tentative D call: TRBD1 (5 bases). The CDR3 covers 14 residues. With 2 bases removed from V and 6 bases from J, the gap between germline ends came to 11 bases. Germline V gene data show CDR1 as LNHDA and CDR2 as SQIVND (reference sequence).